This TCR beta chain is drawn from a study of cytomegalovirus exposure and HLA in healthy donors. Study-wide background: T cells numbering around 200 million yielded approximately 100 million unique TCR beta sequences in an earlier analysis.

This CDR3 contains 14 residues. Germline V gene lookup returns CDR1 SNHLY and CDR2 FYNNEI. V shed 6 bases and J shed 8 bases, with 17 bases lying between them. Findings of the study overall: What was likely a sequencing artifact was a cluster of highly shared sequence variants. Certain indistinguishable V segments, among them TRBV6-2 and TRBV6-3, were excluded. The study found most TCR sequences rare, yet found some public TCRs in many donors.

Primers: 60 Vbeta forward and 13 Jbeta reverse. Assay used: immunoSEQ multiplex PCR; TCRdb lists only in-frame clones, some missing. Here the sample spans 130,000 or so clones, 88% being singletons. Details on this clone: The antigen is unknown.

The chain uses TRBV2 and TRBJ2-1; perhaps TRBD2 as D (6 bases). Sequences were obtained from PBMCs. The TCR comes from a woman aged 40-49 years in good health and CMV-seronegative. The DNA of the CDR3 is TGTGCCAGCAGCGATTTGACTAGTAACGATGAGCAGTTCTTC. Protein product: CASSDLTSNDEQFF.